Following are 21 T cell receptor beta chains from one sample sequenced in a study of OX40 agonist ivuxolimab in advanced cancers. Data came from immunoSEQ multiplex PCR; TCRdb stores just in-frame clones and leaves some out. Of about 80,000 clones in the sample, 94% were seen once. Specimen: CD4+ or CD8+ T cells sorted from blood, collected in a trial of the OX40 agonist ivuxolimab. The source is an adult with an advanced solid tumor such as melanoma, head and neck, liver or kidney cancer.

The chain couples TRBV11-2 to TRBJ2-7; D is perhaps TRBD2 (6 bases). V was cut by 1 base and J by 7 bases, with 8 bases left in between. Germline CDR1 SGHAT, CDR2 FQNNGV. This CDR3 region has 12 residues. For the CDR3, the DNA is TGTGCCAGCAGCTTAGGCGGGAATGAGCAGTACTTC. This encodes CASSLGGNEQYF.

The rearrangement joins TRBV4-2 to TRBJ2-1; 8 nucleotides align to TRBD2. CDR1 and CDR2 from the germline V gene are LGHNA and YNFKEQ. This CDR3 contains 16 residues. Germline trimming cut 3 bases from V and 4 bases from J; bases unmatched to any gene: 8. As DNA, the CDR3 is TGTGCCAGCAGCCAGGGACCGGGACTAGGTTACAATGAGCAGTTCTTC. It specifies CASSQGPGLGYNEQFF.

This chain links TRBV7-9 with TRBJ2-5; D unclear. V was trimmed by 2 bases and J by 3 bases, leaving 13 bases between them. Germline V gives CDR1 SEHNR, CDR2 FQNEAQ (reference sequence). CDR3 length equals 15 residues. The CDR3 DNA sequence: TGTGCCAGCAGCTTACTGGATTTTCTTGAAGAGACCCAGTACTTC. Translation gives CASSLLDFLEETQYF.

The V gene is TRBV27, the J gene TRBJ2-7; TRBD1 or TRBD2 may be the D gene (5 bases each). CDR1 and CDR2 from the germline V gene are MNHEY and SMNVEV (reference sequence). The CDR3 spans 14 residues. The V end lost 5 bases, the J end lost 5 bases, and 16 bases lay between the germline ends. CDR3 coding DNA: TGTGCCAGCAGTCAGACGGGGCTAGCCCACGAGCAGTACTTC. It encodes CASSQTGLAHEQYF.

Concerning this clone: This same CDR3 is encoded by further DNA sequences in the sample. The rearrangement links TRBV7-8 to TRBJ1-2, with D perhaps TRBD1 (6 bases). The CDR3 extends over 16 amino acids. Germline V gene sequence: CDR1 SGHVS, CDR2 FQNEAQ. V lost 4 bases to trimming and J lost 2 bases, with 17 bases between them. The CDR3 DNA is TGTGCCAGCAGCTCCCTACAGGGTGAGGGAAACTATGGCTACACCTTC. Translated: CASSSLQGEGNYGYTF.

The chain employs TRBV2 and TRBJ2-1, with 7 bases aligning to TRBD2. The CDR3 spans 17 residues. CDR1 and CDR2 (germline): SNHLY, FYNNEI. After removal of 2 bases from V and 2 bases from J, the junction contained 9 bases not matched to a gene. Here the CDR3 DNA reads TGTGCCAGCAGTGAAACGGCTAGCGGAAATCCCTACAATGAGCAGTTCTTC. The encoded protein is CASSETASGNPYNEQFF.

V and J are TRBV27 and TRBJ1-5; possibly TRBD1 for D (6 bases). The CDR3 has 14 residues. V dropped 5 bases and J dropped 3 bases, with 11 bases sitting between them. Germline assignment: CDR1 MNHEY and CDR2 SMNVEV (reference sequence). The CDR3 DNA reads TGTGCCAGCAGTGCAGGGGATTACAATCAGCCCCAGCATTTT. Amino acids: CASSAGDYNQPQHF.

The J gene is TRBJ2-3, the V gene TRBV27; 11 positions agree with TRBD2. In germline, CDR1 is MNHEY, CDR2 SMNVEV (reference sequence). This CDR3 spans 17 amino acids. V dropped 6 bases and J dropped 3; count of bases not matched to a gene: 11. CDR3 bases: TGTGCCAGCAGCTATACTAGCGGGAGATTAAGGACAGATACGCAGTATTTT. Its protein is CASSYTSGRLRTDTQYF.

This sequence joins TRBV18 and TRBJ2-5; D may be TRBD1 (5 bases). CDR1 and CDR2 from the germline V gene are KGHSH and LQKENI. This CDR3 is 16 amino acids long. The V and J ends lost 6 bases and 4 bases respectively, with 21 bases between them. CDR3 DNA sequence: TGTGCCAGCTCCCCCCCCGATGGCAGGGCGTCAGAGACCCAGTACTTC. This sequence encodes CASSPPDGRASETQYF.

This chain links TRBV6-5 with TRBJ2-7, with TRBD2 matching over 9 bases. Germline V gene sequence: CDR1 MNHEY, CDR2 SVGAGI. This CDR3 is 15 amino acids long. V lost 7 bases to trimming and J lost 2 bases; unmatched junction nucleotides: 9. CDR3 amino acids: CASNGEAGGAYEQYF. In nucleotides, the CDR3 is TGTGCCAGCAACGGGGAGGCGGGAGGGGCCTACGAGCAGTACTTC.

The gene calls are TRBV2 and TRBJ2-1, with 7 positions matching TRBD2. CDR1 SNHLY and CDR2 FYNNEI come from the germline V gene. The CDR3 consists of 15 residues. V lost 6 bases, J lost 2 bases, and 7 bases stayed unmatched. The CDR3: CASSSSGSAYNEQFF. The DNA for the CDR3 is TGTGCCAGCAGCAGTAGCGGGTCCGCCTACAATGAGCAGTTCTTC.

The chain recombines TRBV10-3 with TRBJ2-5; D is unclear. The DNA matches TRBJ2-7 better at its end, which makes the J call doubtful. The CDR3 consists of 11 residues. Germline CDR1 ENHRY, CDR2 SYGVKD. The CDR3 loop reads CAISEGYEQYF. The DNA of the CDR3 is TGTGCCATCAGTGAGGGCTACGAGCAGTACTTC.

This rearrangement joins TRBV27 to TRBJ2-7; D is uncertain. Germline loops: CDR1 MNHEY, CDR2 SMNVEV (reference sequence). V was clipped by 0 bases and J by 8 bases, with 11 bases between them. This CDR3 is 13 amino acids long. CDR3 sequence: CASSLSWGNKQYF. In DNA, the CDR3 is TGTGCCAGCAGTTTATCGTGGGGAAACAAGCAGTACTTC.

V gene TRBV27 combines with J gene TRBJ2-1, with D perhaps TRBD1 (5 bases). The CDR3 is made up of 14 amino acids. Between the trimmed V and J ends, which lost 5 bases and 1 base, there was a span of 9 bases. CDR1 and CDR2 from the germline V gene are MNHEY and SMNVEV (reference sequence). CDR3 protein: CASSRTHSYNEQFF. In DNA form, the CDR3 reads TGTGCCAGCAGTAGGACACATTCCTACAATGAGCAGTTCTTC.

The J gene is TRBJ2-7, the V gene TRBV19; D assignment may be TRBD1 or TRBD2 (5 bases each). Germline loops: CDR1 LNHDA, CDR2 SQIVND (reference sequence). CDR3 length: 14 amino acids. Deletions cut 3 bases from V and 2 bases from J, with 11 bases between. The CDR3 DNA follows: TGTGCCAGTAGTATTGGGGGAGTTGCCTACGAGCAGTACTTC. Protein: CASSIGGVAYEQYF.

The V and J genes are TRBV11-2 and TRBJ2-1; 8 bases map to TRBD2. The CDR3 is 13 residues long. V shed 5 bases and J 10 bases; nucleotides not matched to a gene: 7. Germline CDR1 and CDR2: SGHAT and FQNNGV. DNA for the CDR3: TGTGCCAGCAGCGCAGGACTAGCATGGGAGCAGTTCTTC. Residues: CASSAGLAWEQFF.

This chain links TRBV30 with TRBJ2-1; 12 bases line up with TRBD2. Germline CDR1 reads GTSNPN; CDR2 reads SVGIG (reference sequence). Trimming removed 6 bases from V and 9 bases from J; junction bases left unmatched: 6. The CDR3 loop spans 13 amino acids. CDR3 region: CACWGTSGSEQFF. In nucleotides, the CDR3 is TGTGCCTGTTGGGGGACTAGCGGGTCTGAGCAGTTCTTC.

CDR3 nucleotides: TGCAGCGTTCGACAGGGCGAGAGCTACGAGCAGTACTTC. It is translated as CSVRQGESYEQYF. The chain links TRBV29-1 to TRBJ2-7; TRBD1 matches 7 bases. The V and J ends lost 5 bases and 3 bases, in that order; junction bases with no gene match: 7. Germline V CDR1 and CDR2: SQVTM, ANQGSEA. This CDR3 region has 13 residues.

This clone was picked up a small number of times. The CDR3 region is CASSPRAYEQYF. In nucleotides, the CDR3 is TGTGCCAGCTCCCCCCGAGCCTACGAGCAGTACTTC. The chain joins TRBV6-8 to TRBJ2-7; no firm D call. V was clipped by 8 bases and J by 2 bases, with 10 bases between them. The CDR3 contains 12 residues. The germline V gene has CDR1 MNHGY and CDR2 SAAAGT.

The chain recombines TRBV6-1 with TRBJ2-7; D remains ambiguous. Germline CDR1 and CDR2: MNHNS and SASEGT. Trimming cost V 7 bases and J 0 bases, with 13 bases left between them. This CDR3 region has 14 residues. The CDR3, as DNA: TGTGCCAGCACTAATTCCGAAAGCTCCTACGAGCAGTACTTC. It specifies CASTNSESSYEQYF.

The chain links TRBV6-1 to TRBJ2-3; maybe TRBD2 (5 bases). This CDR3 is 13 amino acids long. Germline lookup yields CDR1 MNHNS and CDR2 SASEGT. Trimming cost V 6 bases and J 2 bases, with 9 bases left between them. The CDR3: CASRLANTDTQYF. The CDR3 bases are TGTGCCAGCAGGTTAGCGAACACAGATACGCAGTATTTT.